One sample yielded the 6 T cell receptor beta chains listed below, sequenced in a study of blood T cells in healthy people across ages. Sample-barcoded 5' priming and a J-beta primer mix drove a second PCR of roughly 6 to 12 cycles. TCRdb re-analysed the 5' RACE reads in MiXCR, keeping a single row per CDR3 protein. This table has hundreds of thousands of distinct CDR3 sequences, roughly 60% appearing once. Sequences were obtained from blood. Receptors were obtained from a man between 25 and 39 years old in good health.

V is TRBV7-4 and J is TRBJ1-2; unclear D gene. CDR3 length: 17 residues. V lost 5 bases and J 1 base, leaving 20 bases between the germline ends. The germline V gene has CDR1 SGHVT and CDR2 SQSDAQ. The CDR3 DNA reads as TGTGCCAGCAGCCCTACAGTGTCCTTCCGAATTAACTATGGCTACACCTTC. Residues: CASSPTVSFRINYGYTF.

This clonotype was observed a few times. The chain couples TRBV12-3 or TRBV12-4 to TRBJ1-5; possibly TRBD1 for D (5 bases). The CDR3 contains 13 residues. Trimming took off 3 bases at V and 6 bases at J, with 9 bases between the two ends. The CDR3, as DNA: TGTGCCAGCAGTTTGTCTCAGGGTCAGCCCCAGCATTTT. This codes for CASSLSQGQPQHF.

The chain has TRBV25-1 and TRBJ2-7; no clear D. With 4 bases removed from V and 6 bases from J, the gap between germline ends came to 22 bases. The CDR3 sequence is 16 residues long. Germline CDR1 and CDR2: MGHDK and SYGVNS. The CDR3 region has the DNA TGTGCCAGCAGTGGTTTTCGAGTAAACGGGCCCCGCGAGCAGTACTTC. Encoded protein: CASSGFRVNGPREQYF.

This clonotype was seen only once. The V gene is TRBV5-1, the J gene TRBJ1-1, with no clear D. CDR3 length: 16 residues. The V end lost 4 bases, the J end lost 4 bases, and 20 bases lay between the germline ends. Germline values: CDR1 SGHRS, CDR2 YFSETQ. Here the CDR3 DNA reads TGCGCCAGCAGCCTCGACCCAGCCCCGGTGACCACTGAAGCTTTCTTT. It specifies CASSLDPAPVTTEAFF.

The table lists this clonotype with a count of one. At one end the junction does not follow the germline gene, possibly because of a read error. The chain uses TRBV4-2 and TRBJ2-7; unclear D gene. The CDR3 is made up of 14 amino acids. Looked up from germline, CDR1 is LGHNA and CDR2 is YNFKEQ. The CDR3 coding sequence is TGTGACAGCAGCCAAGAGGACCTTTCCTACGAGCAGTACTTC. It translates to CDSSQEDLSYEQYF.

To note about this clonotype: A read error may produce the germline difference seen at one junction end. The rearrangement joins TRBV4-2 to TRBJ2-7; possibly TRBD2 for D (7 bases). The J call is uncertain, as TRBJ2-5 better fits the DNA end. Per germline, CDR1 LGHNA and CDR2 YNFKEQ. The CDR3 is 16 residues long. CDR3 residues: CASSQVLRGGEETQYF. Here the CDR3 DNA reads TGTGCTAGCAGCCAAGTTTTAAGAGGGGGGGAGGAGACCCAGTACTTC.